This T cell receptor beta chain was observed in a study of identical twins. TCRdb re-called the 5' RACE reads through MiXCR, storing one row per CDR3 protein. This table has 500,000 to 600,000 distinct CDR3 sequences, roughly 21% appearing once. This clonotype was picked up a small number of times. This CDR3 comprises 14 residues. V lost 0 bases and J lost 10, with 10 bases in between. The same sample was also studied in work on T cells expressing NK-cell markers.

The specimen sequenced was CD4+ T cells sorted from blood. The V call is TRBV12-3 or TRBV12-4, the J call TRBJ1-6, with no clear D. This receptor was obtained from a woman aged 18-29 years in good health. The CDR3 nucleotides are TGTGCCAGCAGTTTAGCGTTGTCGGGCTCACCCCTCCACTTT. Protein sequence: CASSLALSGSPLHF.